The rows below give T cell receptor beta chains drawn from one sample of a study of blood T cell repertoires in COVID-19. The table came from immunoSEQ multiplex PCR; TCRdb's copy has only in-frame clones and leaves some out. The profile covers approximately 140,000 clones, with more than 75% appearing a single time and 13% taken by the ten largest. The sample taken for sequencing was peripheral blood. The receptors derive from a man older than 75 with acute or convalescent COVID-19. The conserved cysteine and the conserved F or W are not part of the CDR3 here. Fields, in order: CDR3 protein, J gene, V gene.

CDR3 protein: ASSLVGLAGMETQY
J gene: TRBJ2-5
V gene: TRBV5-1

CDR3 protein: ASRLSVDTEAF
J gene: TRBJ1-1
V gene: TRBV6-5

CDR3 protein: ATSSGNQPQH
J gene: TRBJ1-5
V gene: TRBV24-1

CDR3 protein: ASSENSSGDDGYT
J gene: TRBJ1-2
V gene: TRBV6-1

CDR3 protein: ASSQESTFRKNTEAF
J gene: TRBJ1-1
V gene: TRBV4-1

CDR3 protein: ASSRGTGKGNTIY
J gene: TRBJ1-3
V gene: TRBV7-2

CDR3 protein: ASSLNRGRISYEQY
J gene: TRBJ2-7
V gene: TRBV7-2

CDR3 protein: AISRDSNSPLH
J gene: TRBJ1-6
V gene: TRBV10-3

CDR3 protein: ASSFAGEKTQY
J gene: TRBJ2-5
V gene: TRBV7-2

CDR3 protein: ASSFGGTMDTEAF
J gene: TRBJ1-1
V gene: TRBV28

CDR3 protein: ASSQGLASSYNEQF
J gene: TRBJ2-1
V gene: TRBV4-1

CDR3 protein: ASSSWGRLISYGYT
J gene: TRBJ1-2
V gene: TRBV5-6

CDR3 protein: ASRKTGKGTDTQY
J gene: TRBJ2-3
V gene: TRBV5-6

CDR3 protein: ASSPLGQGRTEAF
J gene: TRBJ1-1
V gene: TRBV28

CDR3 protein: ASSSNSGNYNEQF
J gene: TRBJ2-1
V gene: TRBV11-2

CDR3 protein: ASSQDSQLNEKLF
J gene: TRBJ1-4
V gene: TRBV4-1